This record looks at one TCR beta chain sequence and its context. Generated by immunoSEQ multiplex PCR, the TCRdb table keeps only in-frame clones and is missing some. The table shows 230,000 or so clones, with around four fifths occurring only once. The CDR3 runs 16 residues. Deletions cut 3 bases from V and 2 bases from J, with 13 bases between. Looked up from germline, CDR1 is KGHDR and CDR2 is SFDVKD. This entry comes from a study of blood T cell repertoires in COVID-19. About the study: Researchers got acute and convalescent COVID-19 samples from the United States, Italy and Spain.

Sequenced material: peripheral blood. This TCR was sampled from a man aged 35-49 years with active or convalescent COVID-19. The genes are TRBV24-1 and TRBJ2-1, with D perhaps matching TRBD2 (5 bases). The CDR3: CATSDGRGLPYNEQFF. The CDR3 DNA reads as TGTGCCACCAGTGATGGCCGAGGGCTTCCCTACAATGAGCAGTTCTTC.